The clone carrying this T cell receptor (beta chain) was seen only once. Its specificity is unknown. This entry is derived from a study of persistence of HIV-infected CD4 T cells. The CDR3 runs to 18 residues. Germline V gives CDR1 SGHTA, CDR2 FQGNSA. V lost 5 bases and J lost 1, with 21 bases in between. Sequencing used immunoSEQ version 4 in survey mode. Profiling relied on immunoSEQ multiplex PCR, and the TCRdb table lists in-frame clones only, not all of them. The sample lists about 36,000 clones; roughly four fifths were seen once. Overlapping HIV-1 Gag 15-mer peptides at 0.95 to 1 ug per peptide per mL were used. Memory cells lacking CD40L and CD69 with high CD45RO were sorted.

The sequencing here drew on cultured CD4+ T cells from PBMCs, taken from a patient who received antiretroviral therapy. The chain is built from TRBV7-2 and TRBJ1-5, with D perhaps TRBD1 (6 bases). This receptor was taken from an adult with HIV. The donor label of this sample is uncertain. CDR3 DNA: TGTGCCAGCAGCCTTTACGGTGGGGGGCGGAAGAGCAATCAGCCCCAGCATTTT. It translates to CASSLYGGGRKSNQPQHF. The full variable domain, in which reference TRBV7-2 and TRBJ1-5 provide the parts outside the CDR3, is GAGVSQSPSNKVTEKGKDVELRCDPISGHTALYWYRQSLGQGLEFLIYFQGNSAPDKSGLPSDRFSAERTGGSVSTLTIQRTQQEDSAVYLCASSLYGGGRKSNQPQHFGDGTRLSIL.